This is a list of T cell receptor beta chains from one sample in a study of blood T cells in healthy people across ages. MiXCR was run by TCRdb on the 5' RACE reads, yielding one entry per CDR3 protein. The sample includes 1.5 million to 2 million distinct CDR3 sequences, less than 50% of them seen just once. The sample taken for sequencing was blood. The origin of the receptors is a woman aged 40 to 49 in good health. Both conserved end residues are part of each CDR3. D genes are given only for firm matches. Size tells how often a clone was seen (once, few, many) or the class of an expanded clone, and some rows leave it out.

TRBJ2-7 NA few TRBV10-3 CAIGTEMYEQYF TGTGCCATCGGCACAGAAATGTACGAGCAGTACTTC
TRBJ1-5 NA NA TRBV20-1 CSARPDPGVGNQPQHF TGCAGTGCTAGACCCGATCCGGGGGTCGGCAATCAGCCCCAGCATTTT
TRBJ2-7 TRBD2 NA TRBV27 CASGLTSGVAGSYEQYF TGTGCCAGCGGGTTAACTAGCGGGGTGGCCGGATCGTACGAGCAGTACTTC
TRBJ2-5 TRBD2 NA TRBV15 CATSGGLAGYNEQYF TGTGCCACCAGCGGAGGACTAGCGGGGTACAATGAGCAGTACTTC
TRBJ2-5 NA NA TRBV20-1 CSATRGQTQETQYF TGCAGTGCCACAAGGGGTCAGACCCAAGAGACCCAGTACTTC
TRBJ2-1 NA NA TRBV27 CASSILGTYNEQFF TGTGCCAGCAGTATTCTAGGAACCTACAATGAGCAGTTCTTC
TRBJ2-3 NA NA TRBV4-2 CASSQDGSRGTDTQYF TGTGCCAGCAGCCAAGATGGAAGTCGTGGCACAGATACGCAGTATTTT
TRBJ2-7 NA NA TRBV4-1 CASSQEQAAYEQYF TGCGCCAGCAGCCAAGAACAGGCGGCCTACGAGCAGTACTTC
TRBJ2-1 TRBD2 NA TRBV5-4 CASSLKRGGPTRDYNEQFF TGTGCCAGCAGCTTGAAGCGGGGGGGCCCGACACGCGACTACAATGAGCAGTTCTTC
TRBJ2-4 NA NA TRBV2 CASSDSAALAKNIQYF TGTGCCAGCAGTGATTCGGCAGCCCTAGCCAAAAACATTCAGTACTTC
TRBJ1-2 TRBD1 NA TRBV6-1 CVSSGDSDYGYTF TGTGTCAGCAGTGGGGACAGCGACTATGGCTACACCTTC
TRBJ1-1 TRBD1 once TRBV5-1 CASSGQGANTEAFF TGCGCCAGCAGCGGGCAGGGGGCGAACACTGAAGCTTTCTTT
TRBJ1-2 NA NA TRBV9 CASSVADGEGYTF TGTGCCAGCAGCGTAGCGGACGGGGAGGGCTACACCTTC
TRBJ1-1 NA NA TRBV27 CASSNRQVNTEAFF TGTGCCAGCAGTAACCGTCAGGTGAACACTGAAGCTTTCTTT
TRBJ2-4 NA NA TRBV7-4 CASSLVGRVAKNIQYF TGTGCTAGCAGCTTAGTGGGCAGGGTAGCCAAAAACATTCAGTACTTC
TRBJ2-4 NA NA TRBV6-5 CASSNTAENIQYF TGTGCCAGCAGCAACACAGCCGAAAACATTCAGTACTTC
TRBJ2-5 TRBD2 NA TRBV14 CASSQDGGAPGEQYF TGTGCCAGCAGCCAAGACGGGGGGGCCCCTGGTGAGCAGTACTTC
TRBJ2-4 TRBD1 NA TRBV4-2 CASSRATFLGTGAPEEGIQYF TGTGCCAGCAGTAGGGCAACCTTCCTGGGGACAGGGGCTCCCGAAGAAGGCATTCAGTACTTC
TRBJ1-2 NA NA TRBV28 CASSPGLHYGYTF TGTGCCAGCAGTCCGGGCCTCCACTATGGCTACACCTTC
TRBJ2-3 NA NA TRBV5-8 CASGLSGRETDTQYF TGTGCCAGCGGCTTGAGCGGCCGAGAAACAGATACGCAGTATTTT
TRBJ2-7 TRBD1 NA TRBV6-2/TRBV6-3 CASGDRTGIYEQYF TGTGCCAGCGGTGACAGGACAGGCATCTACGAGCAGTACTTC
TRBJ1-2 NA NA TRBV18 CASSPNGATNYGYTF TGTGCCAGCTCACCAAATGGGGCCACAAACTATGGCTACACCTTC
TRBJ2-2 TRBD2 NA TRBV7-3 CASSTASGGNTGELFF TGTGCCAGCAGTACAGCTAGCGGGGGGAACACCGGGGAGCTGTTTTTT
TRBJ2-1 NA NA TRBV24-1 CATSDPTGYSYNEQFF TGTGCCACCAGTGACCCGACAGGCTACTCCTACAATGAGCAGTTCTTC